Listed here are 6 T cell receptor beta chains from one sample, sequenced in a study of long-term antiretroviral therapy in people with HIV. The authors ran the immunoSEQ assay, v3.0, at survey level. The data were produced by immunoSEQ multiplex PCR, yet TCRdb's version contains in-frame clones alone and is incomplete. Among tens of thousands of clones listed, over 75% were seen once. The sample consisted of unsorted PBMCs, taken 0.3 years after starting antiretroviral therapy. The receptors stem from a man aged 50-59 years with HIV.

V gene TRBV15 combines with J gene TRBJ2-4; 7 bases align to TRBD1. The CDR3 has 20 amino acids. The V and J ends lost 1 base and 0 bases, in that order; junction bases with no gene match: 15. Germline V gene data show CDR1 as LNHNV and CDR2 as YYDKDF (reference sequence). DNA for the CDR3: TGTGCCACCAGCAGAGGCACAGGGGCCGCCATCTCACTAGCCAAAAACATTCAGTACTTC. As protein: CATSRGTGAAISLAKNIQYF. Full variable domain (outside the CDR3, taken from reference TRBV15 and TRBJ2-4): DAMVIQNPRYQVTQFGKPVTLSCSQTLNHNVMYWYQQKSSQAPKLLFHYYDKDFNNEADTPDNFQSRRPNTSFCFLDIRSPGLGDTAMYLCATSRGTGAAISLAKNIQYFGAGTRLSVL.

The chain has TRBV6-1 and TRBJ2-1; 11 bases are a match to TRBD2. CDR1 MNHNS and CDR2 SASEGT come from the germline V gene. The trim removed 2 bases at V and 1 base at J, leaving 10 bases unmatched. The CDR3 totals 19 residues. This CDR3 reads CASSERLAGGRLSYNEQFF. In DNA, the CDR3 is TGTGCCAGCAGTGAACGTCTAGCGGGGGGCCGGTTATCCTACAATGAGCAGTTCTTC.

The V call is TRBV2, the J call TRBJ2-7; possibly TRBD2 for D (6 bases). CDR3 length: 15 residues. Per germline, CDR1 SNHLY and CDR2 FYNNEI. V was clipped by 3 bases and J by 4 bases, with 16 bases between them. For the CDR3, the DNA is TGTGCCAGCAGTGAGGGATGGAGGGAGCCGTACGAGCAGTACTTC. Encoded protein: CASSEGWREPYEQYF. The full variable domain, in which reference TRBV2 and TRBJ2-7 provide the parts outside the CDR3, is EPEVTQTPSHQVTQMGQEVILRCVPISNHLYFYWYRQILGQKVEFLVSFYNNEISEKSEIFDDQFSVERPDGSNFTLKIRSTKLEDSAMYFCASSEGWREPYEQYFGPGTRLTVT.

The J gene is TRBJ1-1, the V gene TRBV15; D gene uncertain. CDR3 size: 14 residues. V lost 6 bases and J 0 bases, leaving 11 bases between the germline ends. Per germline, CDR1 LNHNV and CDR2 YYDKDF (reference sequence). The CDR3 here is CATSSRRVNTEAFF. The CDR3 DNA reads TGTGCCACCAGTTCCCGACGGGTGAACACTGAAGCTTTCTTT.

The genes are TRBV27 and TRBJ1-1; D ambiguous. This CDR3 has 13 residues. CDR1 and CDR2 (germline): MNHEY, SMNVEV (reference sequence). V was trimmed by 6 bases and J by 0 bases, leaving 8 bases between them. The CDR3 DNA reads as TGTGCCAGCAGCCTGACGGTGAACACTGAAGCTTTCTTT. Translation gives CASSLTVNTEAFF.

The chain joins TRBV7-2 to TRBJ1-2; weak D call: TRBD1 (5 bases). This CDR3 has 15 residues. CDR1 SGHTA and CDR2 FQGNSA come from the germline V gene. The V gene lost 1 base and the J gene lost 6 bases, with 15 bases spanning the gap. CDR3: CASSLVGRGRDGYTF. Here the CDR3 DNA reads TGTGCCAGCAGCTTAGTAGGTCGGGGGAGGGATGGCTACACCTTC.